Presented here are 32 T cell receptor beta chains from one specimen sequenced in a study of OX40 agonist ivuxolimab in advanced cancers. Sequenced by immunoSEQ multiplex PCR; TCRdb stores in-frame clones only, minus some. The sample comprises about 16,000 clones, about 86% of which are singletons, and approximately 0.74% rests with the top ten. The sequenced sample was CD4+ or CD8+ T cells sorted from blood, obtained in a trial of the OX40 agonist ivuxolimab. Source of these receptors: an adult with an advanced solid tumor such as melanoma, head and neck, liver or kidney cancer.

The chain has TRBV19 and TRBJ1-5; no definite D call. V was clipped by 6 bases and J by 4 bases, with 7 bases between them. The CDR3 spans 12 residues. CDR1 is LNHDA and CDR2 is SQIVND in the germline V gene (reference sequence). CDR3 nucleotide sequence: TGTGCCAGTAGCAGTGTAAATCAGCCCCAGCATTTT. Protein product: CASSSVNQPQHF.

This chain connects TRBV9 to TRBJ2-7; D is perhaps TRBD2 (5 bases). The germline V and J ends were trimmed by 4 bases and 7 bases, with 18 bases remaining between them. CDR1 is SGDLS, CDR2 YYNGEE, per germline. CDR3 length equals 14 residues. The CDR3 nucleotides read TGTGCCAGCAGCCCAGCCTCTAGCTTCGGGGAGCAGTACTTC. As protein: CASSPASSFGEQYF.

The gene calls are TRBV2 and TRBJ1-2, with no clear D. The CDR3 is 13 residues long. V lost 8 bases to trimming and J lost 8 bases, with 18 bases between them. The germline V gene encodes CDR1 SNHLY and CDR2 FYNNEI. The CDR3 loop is CASLATPNGGYTF. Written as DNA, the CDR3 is TGTGCCAGCTTGGCCACCCCCAATGGAGGCTACACCTTC.

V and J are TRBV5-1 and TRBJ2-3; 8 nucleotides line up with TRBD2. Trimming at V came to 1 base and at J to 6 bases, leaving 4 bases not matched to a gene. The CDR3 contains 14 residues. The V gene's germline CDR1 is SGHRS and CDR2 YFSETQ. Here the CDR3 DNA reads TGCGCCAGCAGCTTGCGCGGGGGGATGGATACGCAGTATTTT. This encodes CASSLRGGMDTQYF.

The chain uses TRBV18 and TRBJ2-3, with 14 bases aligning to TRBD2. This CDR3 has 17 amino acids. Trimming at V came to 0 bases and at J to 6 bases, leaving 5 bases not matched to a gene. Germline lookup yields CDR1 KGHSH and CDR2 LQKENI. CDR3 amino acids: CASSPPGLAGVRDTQYF. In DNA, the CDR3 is TGTGCCAGCTCACCACCGGGACTAGCGGGAGTCCGGGATACGCAGTATTTT.

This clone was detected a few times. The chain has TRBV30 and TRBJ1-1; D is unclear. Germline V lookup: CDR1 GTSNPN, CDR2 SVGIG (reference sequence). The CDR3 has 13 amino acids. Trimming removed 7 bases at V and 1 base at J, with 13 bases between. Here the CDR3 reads CASRVQSNTEAFF. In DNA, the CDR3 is TGTGCCTCGAGGGTACAGTCGAACACTGAAGCTTTCTTT.

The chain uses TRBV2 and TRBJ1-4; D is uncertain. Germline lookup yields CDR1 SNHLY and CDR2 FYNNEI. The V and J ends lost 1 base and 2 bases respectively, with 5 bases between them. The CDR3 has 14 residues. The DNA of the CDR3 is TGTGCCAGCAGTGAAGGTGATACTAATGAAAAACTGTTTTTT. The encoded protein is CASSEGDTNEKLFF.

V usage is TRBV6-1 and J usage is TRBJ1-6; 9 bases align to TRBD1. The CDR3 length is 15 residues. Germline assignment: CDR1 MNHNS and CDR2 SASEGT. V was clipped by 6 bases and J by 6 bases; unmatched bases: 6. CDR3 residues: CASSQPGQGNSPLHF. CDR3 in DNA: TGTGCCAGCAGCCAACCGGGACAGGGTAATTCACCCCTCCACTTT.

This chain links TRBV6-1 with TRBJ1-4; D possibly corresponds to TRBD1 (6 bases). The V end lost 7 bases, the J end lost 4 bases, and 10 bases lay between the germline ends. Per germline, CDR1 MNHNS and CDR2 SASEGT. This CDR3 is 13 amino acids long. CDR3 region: CASMGHLNEKLFF. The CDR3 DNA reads TGTGCCAGCATGGGACACCTTAATGAAAAACTGTTTTTT.

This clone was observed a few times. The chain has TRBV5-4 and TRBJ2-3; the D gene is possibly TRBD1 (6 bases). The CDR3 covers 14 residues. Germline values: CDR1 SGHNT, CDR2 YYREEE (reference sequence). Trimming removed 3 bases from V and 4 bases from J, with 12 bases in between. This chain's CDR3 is CASSSPAGADTQYF. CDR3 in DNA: TGTGCCAGCAGCTCCCCGGCAGGGGCAGATACGCAGTATTTT.

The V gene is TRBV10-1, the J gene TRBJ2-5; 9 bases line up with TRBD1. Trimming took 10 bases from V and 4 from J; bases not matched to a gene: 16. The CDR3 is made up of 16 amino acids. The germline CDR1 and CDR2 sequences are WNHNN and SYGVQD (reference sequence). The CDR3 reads CAILWGGTGRGETQYF. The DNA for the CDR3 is TGCGCCATCCTGTGGGGTGGGACAGGGCGGGGAGAGACCCAGTACTTC.

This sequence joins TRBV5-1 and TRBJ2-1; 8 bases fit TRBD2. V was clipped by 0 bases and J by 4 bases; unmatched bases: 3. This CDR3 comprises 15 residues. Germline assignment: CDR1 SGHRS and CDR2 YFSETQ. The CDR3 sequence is CASSLDSGEYNEQFF. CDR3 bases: TGCGCCAGCAGCTTGGATAGCGGGGAGTACAATGAGCAGTTCTTC.

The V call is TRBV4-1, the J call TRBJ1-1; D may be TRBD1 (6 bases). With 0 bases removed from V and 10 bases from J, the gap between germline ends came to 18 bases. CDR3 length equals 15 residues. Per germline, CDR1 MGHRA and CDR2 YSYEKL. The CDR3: CASSQDTGTTLRAFF. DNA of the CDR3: TGCGCCAGCAGCCAAGATACAGGGACCACCCTAAGAGCTTTCTTT.

Written as DNA, the CDR3 is TGCGCCAGCAGCTTGGATGCGACTAGCGGGAGTAGGAATGAGCAGTTCTTC. Translated, it gives CASSLDATSGSRNEQFF. This chain connects TRBV5-1 to TRBJ2-1; 12 positions agree with TRBD2. The CDR3 length is 17 residues. The V gene end was trimmed by 0 bases and the J gene end by 7 bases; junction bases not matched to a gene: 8. Per germline, CDR1 SGHRS and CDR2 YFSETQ.

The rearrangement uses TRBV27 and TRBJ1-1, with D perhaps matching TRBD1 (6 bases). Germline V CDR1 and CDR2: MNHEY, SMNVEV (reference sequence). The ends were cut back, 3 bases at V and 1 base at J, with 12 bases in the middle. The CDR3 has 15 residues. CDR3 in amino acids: CASSFSDSRNTEAFF. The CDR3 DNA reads TGTGCCAGCAGTTTCTCGGACAGTCGGAACACTGAAGCTTTCTTT.

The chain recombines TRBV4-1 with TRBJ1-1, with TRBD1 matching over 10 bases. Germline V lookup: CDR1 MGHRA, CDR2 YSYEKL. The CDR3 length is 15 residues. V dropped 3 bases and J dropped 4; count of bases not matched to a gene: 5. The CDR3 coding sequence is TGCGCCAGCAGCCAGACCGGGACAGGGGCCACTGAAGCTTTCTTT. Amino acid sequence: CASSQTGTGATEAFF.

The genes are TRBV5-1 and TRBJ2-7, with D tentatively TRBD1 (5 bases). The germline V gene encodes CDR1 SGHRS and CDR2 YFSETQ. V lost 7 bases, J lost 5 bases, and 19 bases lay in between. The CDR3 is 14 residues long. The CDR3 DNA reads TGCGCCAGCCGACCCCTTATAGTAGGGGACGAGCAGTACTTC. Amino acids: CASRPLIVGDEQYF.

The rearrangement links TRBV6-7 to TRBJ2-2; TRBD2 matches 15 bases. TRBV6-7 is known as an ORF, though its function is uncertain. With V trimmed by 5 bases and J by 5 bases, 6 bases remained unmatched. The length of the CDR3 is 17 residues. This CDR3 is CASSPGLAGGGTGELFF. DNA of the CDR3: TGTGCCAGCAGTCCGGGACTAGCGGGGGGAGGTACCGGGGAGCTGTTTTTT.

The CDR3 loop is CASSLEKIAGVYF. The CDR3 bases are TGTGCCAGCAGCTTAGAAAAAATAGCGGGAGTGTACTTC. The V and J genes are TRBV7-2 and TRBJ2-5, with 9 bases lining up with TRBD2. Germline lookup yields CDR1 SGHTA and CDR2 FQGNSA. V lost 1 base, J lost 13 bases, and 7 bases stayed unmatched. The length of the CDR3 is 13 residues.

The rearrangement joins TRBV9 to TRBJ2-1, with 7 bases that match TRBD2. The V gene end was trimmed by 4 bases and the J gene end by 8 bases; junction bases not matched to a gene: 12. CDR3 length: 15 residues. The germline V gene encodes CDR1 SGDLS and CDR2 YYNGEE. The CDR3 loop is CASSLQWEGSYEQFF. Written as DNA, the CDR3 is TGTGCCAGCAGCCTCCAGTGGGAGGGCAGCTATGAGCAGTTCTTC.

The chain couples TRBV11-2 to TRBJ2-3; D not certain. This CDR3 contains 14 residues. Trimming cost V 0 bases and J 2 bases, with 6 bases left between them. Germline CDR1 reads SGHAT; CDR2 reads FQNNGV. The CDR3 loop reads CASSLDPYTDTQYF. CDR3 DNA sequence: TGTGCCAGCAGCTTAGATCCCTACACAGATACGCAGTATTTT.

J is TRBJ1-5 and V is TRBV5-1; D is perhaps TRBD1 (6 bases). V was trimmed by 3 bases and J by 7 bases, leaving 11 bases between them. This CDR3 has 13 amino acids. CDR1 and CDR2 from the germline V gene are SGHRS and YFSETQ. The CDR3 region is CASSSGVGQPQHF. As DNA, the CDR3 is TGCGCCAGCAGCTCAGGGGTCGGACAGCCCCAGCATTTT.

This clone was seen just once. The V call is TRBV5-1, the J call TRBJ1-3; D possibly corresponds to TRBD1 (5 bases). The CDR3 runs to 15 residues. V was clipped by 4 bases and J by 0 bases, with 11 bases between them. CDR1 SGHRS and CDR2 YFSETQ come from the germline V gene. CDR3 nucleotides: TGCGCCAGCAGCCCGGGGGGGAGCTCTGGAAACACCATATATTTT. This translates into CASSPGGSSGNTIYF.

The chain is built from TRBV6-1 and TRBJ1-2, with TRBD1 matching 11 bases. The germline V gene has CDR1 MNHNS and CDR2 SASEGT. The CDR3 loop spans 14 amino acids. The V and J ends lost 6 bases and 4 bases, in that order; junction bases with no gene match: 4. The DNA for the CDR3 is TGTGCCAGCAGGGACAGGGGGCGAGGCTATGGCTACACCTTC. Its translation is CASRDRGRGYGYTF.

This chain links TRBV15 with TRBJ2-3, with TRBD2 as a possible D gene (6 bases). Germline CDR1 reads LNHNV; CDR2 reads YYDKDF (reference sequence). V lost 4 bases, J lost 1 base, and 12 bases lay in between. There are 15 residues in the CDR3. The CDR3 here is CATSTRTTGTDTQYF. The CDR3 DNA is TGTGCCACCAGCACCAGGACTACGGGCACAGATACGCAGTATTTT.

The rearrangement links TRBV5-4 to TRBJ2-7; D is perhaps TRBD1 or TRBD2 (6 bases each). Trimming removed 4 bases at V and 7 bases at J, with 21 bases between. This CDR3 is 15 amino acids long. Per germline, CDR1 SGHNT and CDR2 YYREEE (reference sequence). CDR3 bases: TGTGCCAGCAGCCGCGGAGGGGCCAGGGGTTGGGAGCAGTACTTC. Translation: CASSRGGARGWEQYF.

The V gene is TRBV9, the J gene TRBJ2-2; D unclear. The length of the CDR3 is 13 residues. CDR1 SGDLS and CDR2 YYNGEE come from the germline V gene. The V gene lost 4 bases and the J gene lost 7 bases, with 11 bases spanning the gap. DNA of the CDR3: TGTGCCAGCAGCCCCCGACGAAACGGGGAGCTGTTTTTT. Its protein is CASSPRRNGELFF.

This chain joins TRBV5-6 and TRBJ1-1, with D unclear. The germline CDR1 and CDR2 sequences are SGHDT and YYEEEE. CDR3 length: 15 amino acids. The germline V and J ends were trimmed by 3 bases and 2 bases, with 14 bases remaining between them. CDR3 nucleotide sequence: TGTGCCAGCAGCTCGCAGGAGTCGAGAAACACTGAAGCTTTCTTT. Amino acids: CASSSQESRNTEAFF. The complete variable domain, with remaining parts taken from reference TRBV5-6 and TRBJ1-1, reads DAGVTQSPTHLIKTRGQQVTLRCSPKSGHDTVSWYQQALGQGPQFIFQYYEEEERQRGNFPDRFSGHQFPNYSSELNVNALLLGDSALYLCASSSQESRNTEAFFGQGTRLTVV.

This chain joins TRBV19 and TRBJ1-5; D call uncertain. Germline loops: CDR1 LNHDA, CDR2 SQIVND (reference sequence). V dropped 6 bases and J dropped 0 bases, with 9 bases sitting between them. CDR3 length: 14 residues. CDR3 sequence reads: CASRRTDSNQPQHF. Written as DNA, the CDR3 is TGTGCCAGTAGAAGGACGGATAGCAATCAGCCCCAGCATTTT.

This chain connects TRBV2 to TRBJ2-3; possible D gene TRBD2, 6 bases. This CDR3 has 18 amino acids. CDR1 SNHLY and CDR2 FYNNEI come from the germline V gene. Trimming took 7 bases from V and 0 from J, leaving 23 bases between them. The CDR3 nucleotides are TGTGCCAGCATCCCGGCAGGAGGGGCACAGACTAGCACAGATACGCAGTATTTT. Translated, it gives CASIPAGGAQTSTDTQYF.

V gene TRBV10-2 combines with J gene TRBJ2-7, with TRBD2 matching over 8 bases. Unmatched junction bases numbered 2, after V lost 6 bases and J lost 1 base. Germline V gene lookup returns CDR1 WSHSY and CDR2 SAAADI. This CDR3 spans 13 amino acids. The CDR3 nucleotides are TGCGCCAGCAGGCTAGCGGGTTCCTACGAGCAGTACTTC. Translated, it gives CASRLAGSYEQYF.

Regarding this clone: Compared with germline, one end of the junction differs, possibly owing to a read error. The CDR3 sequence: CASREGKLAGWSGANVLTF. The CDR3, as DNA: TGTGCCAGCAGGGAAGGGAAACTAGCGGGATGGTCTGGGGCCAACGTCCTGACTTTC. The chain has TRBV6-1 and TRBJ2-6; 10 bases are shared with TRBD2. The CDR3 contains 19 residues. CDR1 and CDR2 (germline): MNHNS, SASEGT.